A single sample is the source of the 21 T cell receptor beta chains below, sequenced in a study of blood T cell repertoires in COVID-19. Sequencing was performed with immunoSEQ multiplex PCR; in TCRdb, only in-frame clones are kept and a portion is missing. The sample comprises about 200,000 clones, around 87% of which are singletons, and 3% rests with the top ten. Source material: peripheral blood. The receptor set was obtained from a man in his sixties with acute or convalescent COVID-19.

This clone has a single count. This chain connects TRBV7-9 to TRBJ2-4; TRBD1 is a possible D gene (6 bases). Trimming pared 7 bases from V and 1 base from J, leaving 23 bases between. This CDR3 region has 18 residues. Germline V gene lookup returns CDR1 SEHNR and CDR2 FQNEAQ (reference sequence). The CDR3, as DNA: TGTGCCAGCACCGCCCTAGGGAGTAGCACAGGGGCCAAAAACATTCAGTACTTC. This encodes CASTALGSSTGAKNIQYF.

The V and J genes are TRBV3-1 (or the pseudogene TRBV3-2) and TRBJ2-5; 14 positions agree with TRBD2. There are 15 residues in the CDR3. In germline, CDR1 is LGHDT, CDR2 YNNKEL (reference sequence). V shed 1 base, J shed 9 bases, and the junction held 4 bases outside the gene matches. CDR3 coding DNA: TGTGCCAGCAGCCAAGGACTAGCGGGGGGGCGGTCCCAGTACTTC. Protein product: CASSQGLAGGRSQYF.

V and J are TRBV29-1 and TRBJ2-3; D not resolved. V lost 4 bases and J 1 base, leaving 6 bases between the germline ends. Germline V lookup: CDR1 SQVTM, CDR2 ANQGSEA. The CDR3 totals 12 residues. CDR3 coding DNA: TGCAGCGTTGCTACAGGCACAGATACGCAGTATTTT. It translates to CSVATGTDTQYF.

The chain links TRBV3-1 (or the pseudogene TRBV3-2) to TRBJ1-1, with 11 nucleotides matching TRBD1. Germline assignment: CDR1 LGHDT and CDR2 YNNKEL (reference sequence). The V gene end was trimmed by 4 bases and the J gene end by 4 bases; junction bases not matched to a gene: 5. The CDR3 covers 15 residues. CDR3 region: CASSLIGTGGTEAFF. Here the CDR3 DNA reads TGTGCCAGCAGCCTAATTGGGACAGGGGGCACTGAAGCTTTCTTT.

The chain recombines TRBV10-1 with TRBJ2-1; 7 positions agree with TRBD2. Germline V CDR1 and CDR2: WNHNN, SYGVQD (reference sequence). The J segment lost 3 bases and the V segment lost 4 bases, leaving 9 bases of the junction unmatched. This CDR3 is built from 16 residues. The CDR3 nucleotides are TGCGCCAGCAGTGGCCGGGGGGAGACTTACTACAATGAGCAGTTCTTC. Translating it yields CASSGRGETYYNEQFF.

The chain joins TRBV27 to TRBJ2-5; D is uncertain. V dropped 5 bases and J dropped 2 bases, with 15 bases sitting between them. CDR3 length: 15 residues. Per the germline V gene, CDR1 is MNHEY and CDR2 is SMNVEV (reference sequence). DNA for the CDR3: TGTGCCAGCAGTAGCCGATGGGCAGATCAAGAGACCCAGTACTTC. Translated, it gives CASSSRWADQETQYF.

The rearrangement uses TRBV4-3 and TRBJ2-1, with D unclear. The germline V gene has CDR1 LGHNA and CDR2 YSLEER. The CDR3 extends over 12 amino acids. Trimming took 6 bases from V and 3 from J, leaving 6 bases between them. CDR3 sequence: CASSENYNEQFF. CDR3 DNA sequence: TGCGCCAGCAGTGAGAACTACAATGAGCAGTTCTTC.

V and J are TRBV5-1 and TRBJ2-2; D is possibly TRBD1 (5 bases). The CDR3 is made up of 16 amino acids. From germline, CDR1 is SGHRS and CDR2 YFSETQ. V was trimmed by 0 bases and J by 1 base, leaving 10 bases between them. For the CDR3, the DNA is TGCGCCAGCAGCTTGGTTTGGCAGGGGAACACCGGGGAGCTGTTTTTT. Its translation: CASSLVWQGNTGELFF.

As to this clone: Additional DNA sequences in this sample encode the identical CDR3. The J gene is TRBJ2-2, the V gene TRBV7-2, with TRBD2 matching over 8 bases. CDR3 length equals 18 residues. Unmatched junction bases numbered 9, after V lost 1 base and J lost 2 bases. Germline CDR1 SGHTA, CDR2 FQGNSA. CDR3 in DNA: TGTGCCAGCAGCTTAGGGGGACTCGCGGGGGGTAACACCGGGGAGCTGTTTTTT. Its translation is CASSLGGLAGGNTGELFF.

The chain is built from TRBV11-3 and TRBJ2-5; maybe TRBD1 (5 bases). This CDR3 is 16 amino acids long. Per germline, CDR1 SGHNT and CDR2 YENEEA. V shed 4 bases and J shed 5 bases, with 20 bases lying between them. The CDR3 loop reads CASSSRLGQGRETQYF. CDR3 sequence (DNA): TGTGCCAGCAGCTCCCGCCTTGGGCAGGGTCGTGAGACCCAGTACTTC. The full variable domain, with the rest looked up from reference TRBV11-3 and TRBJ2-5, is EAGVVQSPRYKIIEKKQPVAFWCNPISGHNTLYWYLQNLGQGPELLIRYENEEAVDDSQLPKDRFSAERLKGVDSTLKIQPAELGDSAVYLCASSSRLGQGRETQYFGPGTRLLVL.

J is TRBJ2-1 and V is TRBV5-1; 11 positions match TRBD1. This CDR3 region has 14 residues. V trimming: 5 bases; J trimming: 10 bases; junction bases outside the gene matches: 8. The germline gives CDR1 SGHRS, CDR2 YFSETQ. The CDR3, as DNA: TGCGCCAGCAGTCTGGGTCGGACAGGGGGCGAGCAGTTCTTC. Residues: CASSLGRTGGEQFF.

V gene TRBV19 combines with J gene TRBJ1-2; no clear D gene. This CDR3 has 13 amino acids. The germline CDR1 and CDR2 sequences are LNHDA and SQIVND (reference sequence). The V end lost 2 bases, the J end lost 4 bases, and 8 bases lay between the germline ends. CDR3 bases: TGTGCCAGTAGTATAAAACAGCTCTATGGCTACACCTTC. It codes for CASSIKQLYGYTF. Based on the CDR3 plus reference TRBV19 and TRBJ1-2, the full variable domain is DGGITQSPKYLFRKEGQNVTLSCEQNLNHDAMYWYRQDPGQGLRLIYYSQIVNDFQKGDIAEGYSVSREKKESFPLTVTSAQKNPTAFYLCASSIKQLYGYTFGSGTRLTVV.

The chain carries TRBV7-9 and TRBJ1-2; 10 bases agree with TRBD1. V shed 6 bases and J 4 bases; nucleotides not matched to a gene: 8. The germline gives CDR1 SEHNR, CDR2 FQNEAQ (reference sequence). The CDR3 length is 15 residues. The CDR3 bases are TGTGCCAGCAGTTCTACCGGGACAGGGGTCTATGGCTACACCTTC. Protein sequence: CASSSTGTGVYGYTF.

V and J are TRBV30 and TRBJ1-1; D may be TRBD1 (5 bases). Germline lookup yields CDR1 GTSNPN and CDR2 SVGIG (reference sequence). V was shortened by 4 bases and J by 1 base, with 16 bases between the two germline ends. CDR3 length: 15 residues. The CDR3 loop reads CAWTSQAVGNTEAFF. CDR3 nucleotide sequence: TGTGCCTGGACTTCACAGGCCGTAGGGAACACTGAAGCTTTCTTT. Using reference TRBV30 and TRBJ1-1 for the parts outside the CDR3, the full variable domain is SQTIHQWPATLVQPVGSPLSLECTVEGTSNPNLYWYRQAAGRGLQLLFYSVGIGQISSEVPQNLSASRPQDRQFILSSKKLLLSDSGFYLCAWTSQAVGNTEAFFGQGTRLTVV.

CDR3 nucleotides: TGTGCCAGCAGCTTATGGGACAGGGGGCCGCCCCCGAACACCGGGGAGCTGTTTTTT. Translating gives CASSLWDRGPPPNTGELFF. The J gene is TRBJ2-2, the V gene TRBV7-3, with 12 nucleotides matching TRBD1. The V gene's germline CDR1 is SGHTA and CDR2 FQGTGA. V was clipped by 2 bases and J by 0 bases; unmatched bases: 7. The CDR3 loop spans 19 amino acids.

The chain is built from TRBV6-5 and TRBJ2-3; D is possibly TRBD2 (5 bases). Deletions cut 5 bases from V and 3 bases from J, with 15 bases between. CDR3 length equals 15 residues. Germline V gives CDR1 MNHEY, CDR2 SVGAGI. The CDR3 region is CASSKTTSNTDTQYF. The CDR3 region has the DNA TGTGCCAGCAGTAAGACTACCTCTAATACAGATACGCAGTATTTT.

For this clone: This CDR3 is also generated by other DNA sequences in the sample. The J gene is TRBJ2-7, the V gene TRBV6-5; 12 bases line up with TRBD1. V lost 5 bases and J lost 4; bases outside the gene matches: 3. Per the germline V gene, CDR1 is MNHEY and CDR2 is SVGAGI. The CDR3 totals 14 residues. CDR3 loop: CASSPGQGAYEQYF. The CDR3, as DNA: TGTGCCAGCAGTCCGGGACAGGGGGCTTACGAGCAGTACTTC.

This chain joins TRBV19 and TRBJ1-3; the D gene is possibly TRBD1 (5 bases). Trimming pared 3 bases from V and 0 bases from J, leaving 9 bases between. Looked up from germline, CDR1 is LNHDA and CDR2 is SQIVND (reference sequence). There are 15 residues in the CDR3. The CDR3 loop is CASSIPGPSGNTIYF. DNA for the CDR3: TGTGCCAGTAGTATTCCAGGGCCCTCTGGAAACACCATATATTTT. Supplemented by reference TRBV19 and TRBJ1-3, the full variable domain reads DGGITQSPKYLFRKEGQNVTLSCEQNLNHDAMYWYRQDPGQGLRLIYYSQIVNDFQKGDIAEGYSVSREKKESFPLTVTSAQKNPTAFYLCASSIPGPSGNTIYFGEGSWLTVV.

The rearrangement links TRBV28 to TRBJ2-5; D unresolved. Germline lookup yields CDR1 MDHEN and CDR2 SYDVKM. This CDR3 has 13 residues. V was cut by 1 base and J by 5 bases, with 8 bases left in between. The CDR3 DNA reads TGTGCCAGCAGTTTATTCCCCTCGGAGACCCAGTACTTC. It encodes CASSLFPSETQYF.

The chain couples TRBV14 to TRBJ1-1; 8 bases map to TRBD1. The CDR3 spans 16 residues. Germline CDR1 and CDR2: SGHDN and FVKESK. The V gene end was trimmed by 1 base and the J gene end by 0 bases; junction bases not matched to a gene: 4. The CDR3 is CASSQGPTGVNTEAFF. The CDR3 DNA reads TGTGCCAGCAGCCAAGGGCCGACAGGGGTGAACACTGAAGCTTTCTTT.

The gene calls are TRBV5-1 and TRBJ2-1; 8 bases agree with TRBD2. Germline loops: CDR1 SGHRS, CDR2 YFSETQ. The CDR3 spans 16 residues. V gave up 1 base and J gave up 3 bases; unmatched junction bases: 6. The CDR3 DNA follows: TGCGCCAGCAGCTTGCAGGGGCGGGGGGTCTACAATGAGCAGTTCTTC. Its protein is CASSLQGRGVYNEQFF.